This T cell receptor (beta chain) stems from a study of blood T cell repertoires in COVID-19 (dated by TCRdb to 2018 to 2021). Concerning the study at large: The collaborator samples originated in the United States, Italy and Spain and spanned the acute and convalescent phases of COVID-19. The prospective study material was composed of cDNA or gDNA derived from T cells, B-cell-depleted T cells, or PBMCs. The dataset comprised deeply sampled blood TCRbeta repertoires from subjects exposed to, actively infected with, or recovered from COVID-19. A freely available public database, intended as a resource for researchers studying the immune response to SARS-CoV-2, is where the repertoires were released. The samples were drawn from the first 160 participants of the ongoing ImmuneRACE study and from 950 to 1,500 subjects provided by 6 global collaborators. Nearly every sample came with metadata listing a de-identified subject ID, COVID-19 status, age in years and sex. HLA class I and class II types, where available, came from metadata supplied by the sample provider rather than from assay-based typing.

Turning to this clone: Its cognate antigen has yet to be identified. Nothing much larger sits one base from this clone, and base qualities are not available.

Overall study results and their limits: The amount of clinical and demographic metadata varied by source and participant and was provided uncurated.

Participants in the prospective study were enrolled through a virtual design, were aged about 18 to 90 years, and lived in 20 to 30 United States geographic areas. To assign participants to cohorts, the prospective study relied on clinical history that participants themselves reported in a screening survey and a study questionnaire. ImmuneRACE Cohort 3 recovered participants were defined by two consecutive negative NP/OP PCR tests, healthcare professional clearance, or symptom resolution. In the prospective study, mobile phlebotomists collected whole blood, serum and a nasopharyngeal or oropharyngeal swab from each participant. Additional blood draws and questionnaires over an approximately two-month period could optionally be provided by prospective study participants. Prospective study blood samples were shipped either frozen or at room temperature before DNA extraction. TCRbeta CDR3 regions were amplified from genomic DNA by means of the immunoSEQ Assay, a bias-controlled multiplex PCR. In the source study's methods: Nucleated cell counts per sample were estimated from amplification of reference gene primers within the assay. To quantify the absolute abundance of each unique TCRbeta CDR3 rearrangement, sequence reads were collapsed and filtered. For each sample, productive Simpson clonality was calculated as the square root of Simpson's diversity index over productive rearrangements. Not all clones reach the TCRdb copy of this immuneACCESS table, which keeps in-frame sequences only. Checked studies attribute under half of the gap to unresolved V genes and leave the rest unexplained. V and J calls and clone size follow that table, whereas D and trimming were derived from the DNA. A total of about 320,000 clones appear in this sample, about 92% of them only once. The ten top clones hold about 2.4% of the sample.

V drops 0 bases and J drops 1 base, leaving 12 bases in between. For CDR1 and CDR2, the germline V gene (reference sequence) lists LGHDT and YNNKEL. Including cysteine and phenylalanine, the CDR3 has 16 amino acids. Of the read, only the CDR3 DNA is kept; its 48 bases are in frame from base 1. The sample was PBMCs or T cells enriched from blood (not recorded which). The rearrangement combines TRBV3-1 (or the pseudogene TRBV3-2) with TRBJ1-2; the D gene cannot be resolved reliably. This receptor was obtained from a man aged 60-69 years who had recovered from COVID-19. This receptor carries the CDR3 CASSQEAGSSNYGYTF. The DNA reads TGTGCCAGCAGCCAAGAGGCGGGATCGAGTAACTATGGCTACACCTTC.